This T cell receptor (beta chain) appears in the sequencing data of a study of T cells after yellow fever vaccination. Study observations and caveats: Among primary-vaccination clones, most reappeared after the booster, at roughly 96% for CD4 and more than 75% for CD8.

Germline CDR1 SGHTA, CDR2 FQGNSA. Trimming removed 7 bases at V and 6 bases at J, with 7 bases between. This CDR3 has 11 amino acids. Of note for this clonotype: Its antigen is unidentified.

The study made its TCR cDNA through 5'RACE template switching. That step introduced a universal primer site along with UMIs. MiXCR, run by TCRdb on the 5' RACE reads, gives a single entry per CDR3 protein. The sample shows roughly 500,000 distinct CDR3 sequences, 15% to 20% of them seen only once. This chain connects TRBV7-2 to TRBJ2-1, with D hard to call. Source: PBMCs, taken 15 days after the yellow fever booster vaccination. The receptor's source is a man aged 25-40 years who received the YFV17D yellow fever vaccine. The CDR3 protein is CASTVSNEQFF. CDR3 coding DNA: TGTGCCAGCACCGTGTCCAATGAGCAGTTCTTC.